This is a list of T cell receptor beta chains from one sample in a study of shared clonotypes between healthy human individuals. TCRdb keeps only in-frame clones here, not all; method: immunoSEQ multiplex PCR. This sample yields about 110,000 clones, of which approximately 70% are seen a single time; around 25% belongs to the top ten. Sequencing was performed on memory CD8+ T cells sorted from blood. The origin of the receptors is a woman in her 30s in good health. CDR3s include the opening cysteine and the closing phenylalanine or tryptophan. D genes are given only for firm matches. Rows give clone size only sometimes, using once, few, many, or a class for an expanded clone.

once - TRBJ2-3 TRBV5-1 TGCGCCAGCAGCTTGTGGAGCGTTCCCACCACAGATACGCAGTATTTT CASSLWSVPTTDTQYF
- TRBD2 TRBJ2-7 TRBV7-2 TGTGCCAGCAGCCAGGACGGGACTAGCGTATCCTACGAGCAGTACTTC CASSQDGTSVSYEQYF
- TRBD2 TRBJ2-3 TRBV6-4 TGTGCCAGCAGTGCCCTAGCGGGAAGCACAGATACGCAGTATTTT CASSALAGSTDTQYF
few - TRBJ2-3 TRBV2 TGTGCCAGCAGTGAGTCCGATACGCAGTATTTT CASSESDTQYF
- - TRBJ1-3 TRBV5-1 TGCGCCAGCAGTCAGGACAGCCCTGGAAACACCATATATTTT CASSQDSPGNTIYF
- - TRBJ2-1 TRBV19 TGTGCCAGTAGTATAACCCTGGGGGCGGGAGCTTACAATGAGCAGTTCTTC CASSITLGAGAYNEQFF
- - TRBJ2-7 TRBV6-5 TGTGCCAGCAGTTACGGGCAGCACTACGAGCAGTACTTC CASSYGQHYEQYF
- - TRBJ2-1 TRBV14 TGTGCCAGCAGCCAAGGTCTTGGGCGGTCGAGGGTGCAGTTCTTC CASSQGLGRSRVQFF
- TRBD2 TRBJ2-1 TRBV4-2 TGTGCCAGCAGCCCGTCTAGCGGGTACTACAATGAGCAGTTCTTC CASSPSSGYYNEQFF
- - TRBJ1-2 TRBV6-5 TGTGCCAGCAGGACTCTCAGTGGGGGAAGAAGTGGCTACACCTTC CASRTLSGGRSGYTF